The present entry profiles one T cell receptor beta chain with its context. This entry belongs to a study of cytomegalovirus exposure and HLA in healthy donors. Study at large: The same platform was used for the 110 or so validation repertoires as for the 600 to 700 first-cohort repertoires, as reported in a later analysis.

The data were produced by immunoSEQ multiplex PCR, yet TCRdb's version contains in-frame clones alone and is incomplete. The data contain around 150,000 clones, roughly nine tenths of them seen just once; the ten biggest clones take up 0.69%. Germline CDR1 reads MGHRA; CDR2 reads YSYEKL. V lost 1 base to trimming and J lost 4 bases, with 13 bases between them. The CDR3 extends over 15 amino acids. The sample consisted of PBMCs. The TCR comes from a man between 18 and 35 years old in good health and CMV-seronegative. The V call is TRBV4-1, the J call TRBJ1-2; D unclear. CDR3 amino acids: CASSQGAGIGYGYTF. CDR3 bases: TGCGCCAGCAGCCAAGGAGCCGGGATCGGCTATGGCTACACCTTC.